Following are 16 T cell receptor beta chains from one sample sequenced in a study of blood T cell repertoires in COVID-19. This table comes from immunoSEQ multiplex PCR, and its TCRdb copy is limited to in-frame clones, with some not included. The sample records approximately 100,000 clones, approximately 89% being singletons. The sample taken for sequencing was peripheral blood. The receptors come from a middle-aged man with acute or convalescent COVID-19.

The V gene is TRBV19, the J gene TRBJ1-2, with D uncertain. Between the trimmed V and J ends, which lost 5 bases and 8 bases, there was a span of 21 bases. Per the germline V gene, CDR1 is LNHDA and CDR2 is SQIVND (reference sequence). The CDR3 runs 15 residues. For the CDR3, the DNA is TGTGCCAGTAGTTCCCCGGGCCGCCCGGGAGAAGGCTACACCTTC. This codes for CASSSPGRPGEGYTF.

The genes are TRBV24-1 and TRBJ2-7; 10 bases agree with TRBD2. The CDR3 is made up of 16 amino acids. From germline, CDR1 is KGHDR and CDR2 SFDVKD. After removal of 3 bases from V and 7 bases from J, the junction contained 11 bases not matched to a gene. CDR3 DNA: TGTGCCACCAGTGATAAGCCTCTAGCGGGAGAACAGGAGCAGTACTTC. Protein sequence: CATSDKPLAGEQEQYF.

The DNA of the CDR3 is TGTGCCATCAGTCAGGGACAGACCTATGGCTACACCTTC. Translated: CAISQGQTYGYTF. The rearrangement links TRBV10-3 to TRBJ1-2; 7 bases map to TRBD1. This CDR3 spans 13 amino acids. The germline gives CDR1 ENHRY, CDR2 SYGVKD. J gave up 4 bases and V 5 bases, and 4 bases lay outside the gene matches.

The genes are TRBV7-9 and TRBJ1-2; possible D gene TRBD1, 6 bases. CDR1 and CDR2 from the germline V gene are SEHNR and FQNEAQ (reference sequence). V lost 5 bases and J 8 bases, leaving 21 bases between the germline ends. The CDR3 has 15 residues. For the CDR3, the DNA is TGTGCCAGCAGCCACGCCAGACTGGGGGCGCGAGGCTACACCTTC. This sequence encodes CASSHARLGARGYTF.

The CDR3 here is CASSALAAPGAGELFF. The CDR3 bases are TGTGCCAGCAGTGCACTAGCGGCCCCGGGGGCCGGGGAGCTGTTTTTT. The chain couples TRBV6-1 to TRBJ2-2, with 8 bases that match TRBD2. CDR3 length equals 16 residues. CDR1 is MNHNS and CDR2 is SASEGT in the germline V gene. V lost 4 bases to trimming and J lost 6 bases; unmatched junction nucleotides: 10.

This chain uses TRBV7-3 with TRBJ2-5; D gene unclear. V lost 5 bases and J lost 1, with 8 bases in between. Looked up from germline, CDR1 is SGHTA and CDR2 is FQGTGA. This CDR3 comprises 13 residues. The DNA of the CDR3 is TGTGCCAGCAGCCCCTCCTTCCAAGAGACCCAGTACTTC. This gives the protein CASSPSFQETQYF.

This chain connects TRBV2 to TRBJ1-2, with 9 bases fitting TRBD1. The germline gives CDR1 SNHLY, CDR2 FYNNEI. V gave up 8 bases and J gave up 6 bases; unmatched junction bases: 1. The CDR3 is 11 residues long. CDR3 sequence: CASGTGNGYTF. CDR3 sequence (DNA): TGTGCCAGCGGGACAGGGAATGGCTACACCTTC.

V gene TRBV24-1 combines with J gene TRBJ2-1; D may be TRBD1 (6 bases). V gave up 3 bases and J gave up 10 bases, with 15 bases separating them. CDR1 and CDR2 from the germline V gene are KGHDR and SFDVKD. CDR3 length: 14 residues. The CDR3 loop is CATSDPTGLGEQFF. CDR3 nucleotide sequence: TGTGCCACCAGTGATCCCACAGGGTTAGGGGAGCAGTTCTTC.

The chain joins TRBV18 to TRBJ1-2; D unclear. The germline gives CDR1 KGHSH, CDR2 LQKENI. The CDR3 length is 13 residues. V was shortened by 3 bases and J by 4 bases, with 9 bases between the two germline ends. CDR3 loop: CASSPDRGYGYTF. CDR3 bases: TGTGCCAGCTCACCGGACCGGGGCTATGGCTACACCTTC.

V and J are TRBV11-1 and TRBJ2-7; 11 bases match TRBD1. V shed 6 bases, J shed 4 bases, and the junction held 11 bases outside the gene matches. There are 16 residues in the CDR3. The germline gives CDR1 SGHAT, CDR2 FQDESV (reference sequence). CDR3 coding DNA: TGTGCCAGCAGTCCTCTCGGGGACAGGGGGTCTTACGAGCAGTACTTC. Protein sequence: CASSPLGDRGSYEQYF. Supplemented by reference TRBV11-1 and TRBJ2-7, the full variable domain reads EAEVAQSPRYKITEKSQAVAFWCDPISGHATLYWYRQILGQGPELLVQFQDESVVDDSQLPKDRFSAERLKGVDSTLKIQPAELGDSAMYLCASSPLGDRGSYEQYFGPGTRLTVT.

The chain carries TRBV4-1 and TRBJ1-2; no firm D call. The CDR3 has 15 amino acids. Germline CDR1 is MGHRA and CDR2 is YSYEKL. Deletions cut 1 base from V and 5 bases from J, with 14 bases between. The CDR3 region is CASSQVSSGGYGYTF. The CDR3 nucleotides read TGCGCCAGCAGCCAAGTATCGTCCGGAGGATATGGCTACACCTTC.

This clone was recorded a few times. The V gene is TRBV11-1, the J gene TRBJ2-5, with TRBD1 identical over 9 bases. With V trimmed by 4 bases and J by 4 bases, 4 bases remained unmatched. Germline V lookup: CDR1 SGHAT, CDR2 FQDESV (reference sequence). CDR3 length: 14 residues. The CDR3 protein is CASSYKTGGETQYF. The CDR3 region has the DNA TGTGCCAGCAGCTATAAGACAGGGGGAGAGACCCAGTACTTC. Supplemented by reference TRBV11-1 and TRBJ2-5, the full variable domain reads EAEVAQSPRYKITEKSQAVAFWCDPISGHATLYWYRQILGQGPELLVQFQDESVVDDSQLPKDRFSAERLKGVDSTLKIQPAELGDSAMYLCASSYKTGGETQYFGPGTRLLVL.

The chain couples TRBV12-3 or TRBV12-4 to TRBJ2-1; D perhaps matches TRBD2 (5 bases). This CDR3 spans 13 amino acids. Trimming cost V 5 bases and J 8 bases, with 13 bases left between them. As DNA, the CDR3 is TGTGCCAGCAGTGATGCGGACGGGGATGAGCAGTTCTTC. It encodes CASSDADGDEQFF.

The chain has TRBV18 and TRBJ2-7; 8 nucleotides match TRBD1. CDR3 length: 18 amino acids. V dropped 2 bases and J dropped 5; count of bases not matched to a gene: 17. CDR1 is KGHSH, CDR2 LQKENI, per germline. The CDR3 sequence: CASSPSGGGGQEDHEQYF. DNA of the CDR3: TGTGCCAGCTCACCATCAGGGGGTGGGGGACAGGAGGACCACGAGCAGTACTTC.

The J gene is TRBJ1-3, the V gene TRBV9; D remains unclear. The V end lost 0 bases, the J end lost 5 bases, and 9 bases lay between the germline ends. Germline V CDR1 and CDR2: SGDLS, YYNGEE. The CDR3 is 14 amino acids. The CDR3 DNA reads TGTGCCAGCAGCGTAGGACAAAGGAGAAACACCATATATTTT. The encoded protein is CASSVGQRRNTIYF.

The chain links TRBV3-1 (or the pseudogene TRBV3-2) to TRBJ2-1; 8 positions agree with TRBD2. Germline V lookup: CDR1 LGHDT, CDR2 YNNKEL (reference sequence). J lost 9 bases, V lost 0 bases, and 4 bases had no gene match. This CDR3 has 14 amino acids. The CDR3 spells CASSQEVAGGEQFF. Here the CDR3 DNA reads TGTGCCAGCAGCCAAGAGGTGGCGGGAGGTGAGCAGTTCTTC.